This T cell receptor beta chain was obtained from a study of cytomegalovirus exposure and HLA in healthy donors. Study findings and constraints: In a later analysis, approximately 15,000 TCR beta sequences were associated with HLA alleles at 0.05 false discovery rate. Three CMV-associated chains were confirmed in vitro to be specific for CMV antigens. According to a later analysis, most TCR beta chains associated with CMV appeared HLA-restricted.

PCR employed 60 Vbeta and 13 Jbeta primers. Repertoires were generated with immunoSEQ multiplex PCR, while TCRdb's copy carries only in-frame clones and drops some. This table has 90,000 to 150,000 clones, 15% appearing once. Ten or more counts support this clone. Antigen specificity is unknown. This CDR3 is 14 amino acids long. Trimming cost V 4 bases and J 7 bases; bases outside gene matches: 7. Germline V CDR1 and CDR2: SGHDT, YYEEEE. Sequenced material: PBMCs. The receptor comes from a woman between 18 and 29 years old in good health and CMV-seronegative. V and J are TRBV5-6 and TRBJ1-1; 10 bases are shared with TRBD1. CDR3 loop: CASSGGTGVDEAFF. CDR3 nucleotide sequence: TGTGCCAGCAGCGGAGGGACAGGGGTCGATGAAGCTTTCTTT.